Listed here are 8 T cell receptor beta chains from one sample, sequenced in a study of blood T cell repertoires in COVID-19. Repertoires were generated with immunoSEQ multiplex PCR, while TCRdb's copy carries only in-frame clones and drops some. The sample consists of approximately 120,000 clones, approximately 85% of them appearing once. What was sequenced was peripheral blood. These TCRs come from a woman aged 80 or over with acute or convalescent COVID-19.

Written as DNA, the CDR3 is TGCGCCAGCAGCTCCGAGCCAGGGGGCGGACAGACCCAGTACTTC. Translation gives CASSSEPGGGQTQYF. V gene TRBV5-1 combines with J gene TRBJ2-5, with 8 positions matching TRBD1. The ends lost 3 bases at V and 6 bases at J; junction bases unmatched: 10. Germline V CDR1 and CDR2: SGHRS, YFSETQ. This CDR3 region has 15 residues. Full variable domain (remainder filled in from reference TRBV5-1 and TRBJ2-5): KAGVTQTPRYLIKTRGQQVTLSCSPISGHRSVSWYQQTPGQGLQFLFEYFSETQRNKGNFPGRFSGRQFSNSRSEMNVSTLELGDSALYLCASSSEPGGGQTQYFGPGTRLLVL.

The chain is built from TRBV7-3 and TRBJ2-3; TRBD2 agrees at 12 bases. The CDR3 spans 16 residues. The germline gives CDR1 SGHTA, CDR2 FQGTGA. V trimming: 4 bases; J trimming: 3 bases; junction bases outside the gene matches: 5. CDR3 nucleotides: TGTGCCAGCAGCTCTAGACTAGCGGGGGCGACAGATACGCAGTATTTT. Amino acid sequence: CASSSRLAGATDTQYF.

V gene TRBV6-5 combines with J gene TRBJ1-3; D not certain. CDR1 MNHEY and CDR2 SVGAGI come from the germline V gene. V was cut by 0 bases and J by 3 bases, with 12 bases left in between. The CDR3 is 16 amino acids. The CDR3 coding sequence is TGTGCCAGCAGTTACTCGGCGGGCGCGGTTGGAAACACCATATATTTT. Protein sequence: CASSYSAGAVGNTIYF.

The J gene is TRBJ1-2, the V gene TRBV19; 9 nucleotides agree with TRBD1. Germline loops: CDR1 LNHDA, CDR2 SQIVND (reference sequence). Trimming at V came to 4 bases and at J to 8 bases, leaving 8 bases not matched to a gene. The CDR3 runs to 14 residues. CDR3 bases: TGTGCCAGTAGTACCGAACAGGGGGCGGGCGGCTACACCTTC. Translation: CASSTEQGAGGYTF.

The CDR3 sequence is CASSSTGGPQETQYF. CDR3 nucleotide sequence: TGTGCCAGCAGCTCCACCGGGGGGCCGCAAGAGACCCAGTACTTC. The J gene is TRBJ2-5, the V gene TRBV7-3; D possibly corresponds to TRBD2 (7 bases). Germline CDR1 and CDR2: SGHTA and FQGTGA. The length of the CDR3 is 15 residues. The V end was cut by 4 bases, the J end by 2 bases, with 14 bases between.

The chain employs TRBV5-1 and TRBJ1-1; D is perhaps TRBD1 (5 bases). The CDR3 length is 14 residues. The V end lost 4 bases, the J end lost 1 base, and 11 bases lay between the germline ends. CDR1 is SGHRS, CDR2 YFSETQ, per germline. The CDR3 is CASSTQTGNTEAFF. In DNA form, the CDR3 reads TGCGCCAGCAGCACGCAAACAGGGAACACTGAAGCTTTCTTT.

The chain is built from TRBV7-2 and TRBJ2-3; perhaps TRBD2 as D (5 bases). V lost 5 bases to trimming and J lost 1 base, with 25 bases between them. Per germline, CDR1 SGHTA and CDR2 FQGNSA. The CDR3 is made up of 19 amino acids. CDR3 bases: TGTGCCAGCAGCCAGCATGGCAGCGGCGTGTACTCGCGCACAGATACGCAGTATTTT. Its translation: CASSQHGSGVYSRTDTQYF.

The chain is built from TRBV30 and TRBJ1-2; D unclear. CDR1 and CDR2 from the germline V gene are GTSNPN and SVGIG (reference sequence). The length of the CDR3 is 12 residues. Trimming shortened V by 5 bases and J by 7 bases, and 14 bases separated the two germline ends. Here the CDR3 reads CAWGLSLGGYTF. The CDR3 region has the DNA TGTGCCTGGGGCTTGTCCCTAGGTGGCTACACCTTC.